The text below deals with one TCR beta chain. The antigen is not known. With V trimmed by 4 bases and J by 3 bases, 9 bases remained unmatched. CDR1 and CDR2 from the germline V gene are DFQATT and SNEGSKA (reference sequence). CDR3 length: 15 residues. The entry originates in a study of T cell repertoires in cytomegalovirus infection. Study context: Matching HLA type and CMV infection were both indicated by public TCR beta signatures. Regarding the study as a whole: CMV carriers with the relevant HLA were identified by cumulative public TCR beta family frequency.

TCRdb re-derived calls from the reads in MiXCR, one entry per CDR3 protein. The sample lists roughly 80,000 distinct CDR3 sequences, roughly a quarter seen once, with roughly 50% in the top ten. The starting material was CD8+ T cells from cultured PBMCs, obtained from culture after CMV antigen stimulation. The TCR originated in a human donor in good health (CMV status not recorded). Some clones in this sample may be carry-over from other donors' samples. V gene TRBV20-1 combines with J gene TRBJ2-3; TRBD2 agrees at 8 bases. The chain's CDR3 is CSATSLGGRTDTQYF. In nucleotides, the CDR3 is TGCAGTGCTACGTCACTAGGCGGGAGGACAGATACGCAGTATTTT.